This record looks at one T cell receptor beta chain sequence and its context. Antigen unknown. This entry is derived from a study of T cell responses to AZD1222 COVID-19 vaccine. Germline CDR1 reads SGHTA; CDR2 reads FQGNSA. CDR3 length: 14 residues. Deletions cut 5 bases from V and 4 bases from J, with 12 bases between. Findings and caveats of the study: At baseline, seropositivity was found in only a handful of AZD1222 recipients. The sample set comprised mostly white British donors with more females, and clonal diversity was possibly underestimated. The breadth and depth of Spike-specific TCRs increased once two AZD1222 doses had been given.

Libraries were prepared by immunoSEQ multiplex PCR; TCRdb keeps only in-frame clonotypes and omits some of them. Among approximately 130,000 clones listed, 75% to 95% were seen once. This receptor was taken from an adult in good health. This chain links TRBV7-2 with TRBJ2-1; no clear D. This specimen was peripheral blood, taken on day 0 of AZD1222 vaccination. CDR3 amino acids: CASSPLGFYNEQFF. The CDR3 DNA reads TGTGCCAGCAGCCCCTTAGGATTTTACAATGAGCAGTTCTTC.